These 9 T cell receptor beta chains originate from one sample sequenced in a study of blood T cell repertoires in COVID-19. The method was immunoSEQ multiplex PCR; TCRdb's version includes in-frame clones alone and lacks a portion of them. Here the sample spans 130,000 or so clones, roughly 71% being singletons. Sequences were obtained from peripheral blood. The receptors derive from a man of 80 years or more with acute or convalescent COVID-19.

DNA of the CDR3: TGTGCCAGCAGTCCACGGACAGGGCCCACAGATACGCAGTATTTT. Its translation: CASSPRTGPTDTQYF. The chain uses TRBV27 and TRBJ2-3, with 8 nucleotides matching TRBD1. Germline V gives CDR1 MNHEY, CDR2 SMNVEV (reference sequence). The CDR3 is made up of 15 amino acids. With 5 bases clipped from V and 2 bases from J, the junction kept 6 bases outside the gene matches.

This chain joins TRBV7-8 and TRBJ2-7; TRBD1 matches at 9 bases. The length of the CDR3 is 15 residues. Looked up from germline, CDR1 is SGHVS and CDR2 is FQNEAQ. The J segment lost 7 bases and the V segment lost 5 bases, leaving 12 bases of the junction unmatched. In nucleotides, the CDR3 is TGTGCCAGCAGCATCAACAGGGGGCCCTCTAAAGAGCAGTACTTC. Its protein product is CASSINRGPSKEQYF.

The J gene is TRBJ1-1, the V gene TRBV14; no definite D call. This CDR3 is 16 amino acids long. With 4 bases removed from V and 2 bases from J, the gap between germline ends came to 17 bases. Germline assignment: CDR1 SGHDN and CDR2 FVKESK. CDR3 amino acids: CASSLDAGGFNTEAFF. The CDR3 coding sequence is TGTGCCAGCAGCCTAGACGCGGGAGGGTTCAACACTGAAGCTTTCTTT. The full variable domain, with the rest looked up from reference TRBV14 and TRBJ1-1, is EAGVTQFPSHSVIEKGQTVTLRCDPISGHDNLYWYRRVMGKEIKFLLHFVKESKQDESGMPNNRFLAERTGGTYSTLKVQPAELEDSGVYFCASSLDAGGFNTEAFFGQGTRLTVV.

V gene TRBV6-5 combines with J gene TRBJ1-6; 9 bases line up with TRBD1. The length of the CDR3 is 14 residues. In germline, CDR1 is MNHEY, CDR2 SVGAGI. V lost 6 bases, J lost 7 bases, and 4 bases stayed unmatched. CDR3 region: CASRKDRGNSPLHF. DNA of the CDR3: TGTGCCAGCAGAAAGGACAGGGGCAATTCACCCCTCCACTTT.

The CDR3 protein is CAISEEGTEAFF. The CDR3 DNA reads TGTGCCATCAGTGAGGAGGGCACTGAAGCTTTCTTT. The chain uses TRBV10-3 and TRBJ1-1; no reliable D call. CDR3 size: 12 residues. V lost 2 bases and J lost 4, with 5 bases in between. Germline V gene sequence: CDR1 ENHRY, CDR2 SYGVKD.

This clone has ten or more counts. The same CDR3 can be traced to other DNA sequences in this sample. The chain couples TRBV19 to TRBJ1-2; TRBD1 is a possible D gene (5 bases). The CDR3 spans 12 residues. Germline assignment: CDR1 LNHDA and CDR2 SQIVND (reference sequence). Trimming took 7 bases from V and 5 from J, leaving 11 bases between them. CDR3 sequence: CASKEGLYGYTF. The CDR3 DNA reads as TGTGCCAGTAAGGAGGGACTGTATGGCTACACCTTC. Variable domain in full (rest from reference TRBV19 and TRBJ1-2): DGGITQSPKYLFRKEGQNVTLSCEQNLNHDAMYWYRQDPGQGLRLIYYSQIVNDFQKGDIAEGYSVSREKKESFPLTVTSAQKNPTAFYLCASKEGLYGYTFGSGTRLTVV.

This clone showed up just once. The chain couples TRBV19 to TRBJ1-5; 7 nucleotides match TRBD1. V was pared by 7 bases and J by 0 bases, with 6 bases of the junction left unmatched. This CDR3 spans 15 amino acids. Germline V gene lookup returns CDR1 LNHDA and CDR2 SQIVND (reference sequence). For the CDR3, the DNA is TGTGCCAGTAACTCCCGGGACAGTAGCAATCAGCCCCAGCATTTT. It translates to CASNSRDSSNQPQHF.

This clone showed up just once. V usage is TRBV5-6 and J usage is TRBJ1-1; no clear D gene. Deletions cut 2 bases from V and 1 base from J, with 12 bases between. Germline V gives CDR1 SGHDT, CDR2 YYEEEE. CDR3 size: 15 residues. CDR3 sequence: CASSFRRGSNTEAFF. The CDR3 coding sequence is TGTGCCAGCAGCTTCCGACGGGGTTCGAACACTGAAGCTTTCTTT.

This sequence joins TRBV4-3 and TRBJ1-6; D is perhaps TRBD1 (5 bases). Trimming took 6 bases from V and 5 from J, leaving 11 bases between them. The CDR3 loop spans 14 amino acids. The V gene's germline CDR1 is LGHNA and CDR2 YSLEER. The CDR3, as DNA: TGCGCCAGCAGTCAGGGACTAGATAATTCACCCCTCCACTTT. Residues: CASSQGLDNSPLHF.